This TCR beta chain was captured by sequencing in a study of OX40 agonist ivuxolimab in advanced cancers. Study-level points and caveats: On average, CD8+ T cells had more expanded clones than CD4+. Among the lowest levels of clonal expansion were found in partial responders at 0.1-3.0 mg/kg. At 0.1 to 3.0 mg/kg, clonal expansion of CD4+ and CD8+ blood T cells had occurred by week 6.

Baseline, cycle 4 day 1, and cycle 7 day 1 were the blood sampling points. The CDR3 totals 18 residues. After removal of 3 bases from V and 0 bases from J, the junction contained 11 bases not matched to a gene. Germline V gene sequence: CDR1 KGHSH, CDR2 LQKENI. The assay was immunoSEQ multiplex PCR, and TCRdb's table has in-frame clones only and misses some. The sample contains 60,000 to 70,000 clones, about 80% of which appear only once. With respect to this clone: Its antigen is as yet unknown.

Sequences were derived from CD4+ or CD8+ T cells sorted from blood, sampled in a trial of the OX40 agonist ivuxolimab. The receptor was isolated from an adult with an advanced solid tumor such as melanoma, head and neck, liver or kidney cancer. This sequence joins TRBV18 and TRBJ1-5; TRBD1 aligns across 7 bases. As DNA, the CDR3 is TGTGCCAGCTCACCCTTGGGGGGACAGAAATTTAGCAATCAGCCCCAGCATTTT. Translated: CASSPLGGQKFSNQPQHF.